The T cell receptor (beta chain) described here comes from a study of blood T cell dynamics during melanoma immunotherapy. This clone has just one count. Time point given: week 3, after first cycle of checkpoint inhibitor. The assay was immunoSEQ multiplex PCR, and TCRdb's table has in-frame clones only and misses some. The sample has over 9,000 clones, approximately 91% seen once. V gave up 1 base and J gave up 5 bases, with 16 bases separating them. The CDR3 covers 15 residues. Germline V gives CDR1 SGHRS, CDR2 YFSETQ. The input for sequencing was blood, taken from a patient treated with checkpoint blockade. The chain joins TRBV5-1 to TRBJ2-7; possibly TRBD1 for D (5 bases). The clonotype comes from a human donor with melanoma. CDR3: CASSLSGRVLDEQYF. DNA for the CDR3: TGCGCCAGCAGCTTGAGTGGCAGGGTTTTGGACGAGCAGTACTTC.